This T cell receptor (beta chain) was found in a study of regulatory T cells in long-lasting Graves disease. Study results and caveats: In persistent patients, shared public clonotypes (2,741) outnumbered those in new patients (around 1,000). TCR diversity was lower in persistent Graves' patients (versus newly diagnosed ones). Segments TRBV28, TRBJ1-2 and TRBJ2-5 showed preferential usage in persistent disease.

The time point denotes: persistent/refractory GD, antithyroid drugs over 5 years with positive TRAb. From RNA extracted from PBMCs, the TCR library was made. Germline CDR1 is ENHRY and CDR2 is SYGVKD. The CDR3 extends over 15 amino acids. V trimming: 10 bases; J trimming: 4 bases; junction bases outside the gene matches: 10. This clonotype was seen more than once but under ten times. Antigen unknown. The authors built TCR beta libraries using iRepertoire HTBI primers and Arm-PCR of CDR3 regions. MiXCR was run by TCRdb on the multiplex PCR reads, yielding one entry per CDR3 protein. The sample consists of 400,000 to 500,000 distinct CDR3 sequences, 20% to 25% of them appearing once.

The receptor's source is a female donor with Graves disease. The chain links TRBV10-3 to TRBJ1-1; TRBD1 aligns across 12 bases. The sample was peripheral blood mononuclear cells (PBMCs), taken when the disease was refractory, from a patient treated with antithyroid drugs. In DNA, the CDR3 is TGTGCCAGCCGGGACAGGGGGCGTTTTGTCACTGAAGCTTTCTTT. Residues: CASRDRGRFVTEAFF.